The present T cell receptor (beta chain) was sequenced within a study of blood T cell repertoires in COVID-19. Overall study: Acute and convalescent COVID-19 specimens originated in the United States, Italy and Spain.

Clones were read by immunoSEQ multiplex PCR, and TCRdb kept only the in-frame ones, dropping some. The sample consists of about 230,000 clones, about 85% of them appearing once. V shed 9 bases and J 0 bases; nucleotides not matched to a gene: 20. The V gene's germline CDR1 is LNHDA and CDR2 SQIVND (reference sequence). The CDR3 has 20 residues. The specimen was peripheral blood. The rearrangement uses TRBV19 and TRBJ2-6; the match to TRBD1 covers 7 bases. This TCR came from a woman older than 75 with acute or convalescent COVID-19. The CDR3, as DNA: TGTGCCAGCAGGGGGTTACTGGGCCTCCCATTAAGCTCTGGGGCCAACGTCCTGACTTTC. Residues: CASRGLLGLPLSSGANVLTF.